These 5 T cell receptor beta chains came from one sample sequenced in a study of Tregs in tolerant kidney transplant recipients. TCRdb's copy holds only in-frame clones and misses some; the assay was immunoSEQ multiplex PCR. The table lists around 11,000 clones, around 91% of them singletons. Antigen specificity for these receptors is unknown. Material: Tregs from blood cultured with allogeneic cells, obtained before the transplant. These TCRs come from a human patient who received a combined kidney and bone marrow transplant.

The chain links TRBV28 to TRBJ1-6; 8 bases fit TRBD1. This CDR3 comprises 12 residues. Germline V gene lookup returns CDR1 MDHEN and CDR2 SYDVKM. Losses at the gene ends were 9 bases for V and 9 bases for J; bases not matched to a gene: 4. CDR3 bases: TGTGCCAGTGGACAGGGAGTTTCACCCCTCCACTTT. This encodes CASGQGVSPLHF.

The chain links TRBV18 to TRBJ2-2; D tentatively fits TRBD1 or TRBD2 (6 bases each). Looked up from germline, CDR1 is KGHSH and CDR2 is LQKENI. Trimming pared 6 bases from V and 3 bases from J, leaving 17 bases between. The CDR3 length is 16 residues. The CDR3 bases are TGTGCCAGCTCTCCGACGGGGGCATCGGACACCGGGGAGCTGTTTTTT. Residues: CASSPTGASDTGELFF.

This chain connects TRBV7-2 to TRBJ2-6; 7 bases fit TRBD2. This CDR3 has 15 amino acids. The V gene end was trimmed by 5 bases and the J gene end by 4 bases; junction bases not matched to a gene: 5. CDR1 SGHTA and CDR2 FQGNSA come from the germline V gene. The DNA for the CDR3 is TGTGCCAGCAGCGTCGGGGGGTCCGGGGCCAACGTCCTGACTTTC. Residues: CASSVGGSGANVLTF.

The CDR3 reads CASSLQPWDTEAFF. The CDR3, as DNA: TGTGCCAGCAGCCTACAGCCCTGGGACACTGAAGCTTTCTTT. This chain joins TRBV6-4 and TRBJ1-1; the D is unclear. Trimming cost V 6 bases and J 3 bases, with 14 bases left between them. Germline V gene lookup returns CDR1 MRHNA and CDR2 SNTAGT. The CDR3 sequence is 14 residues long.

This clone was seen just once. This chain joins TRBV27 and TRBJ2-5; TRBD1 is a possible D gene (6 bases). The CDR3 contains 15 residues. With 6 bases removed from V and 4 bases from J, the gap between germline ends came to 18 bases. The germline CDR1 and CDR2 sequences are MNHEY and SMNVEV (reference sequence). For the CDR3, the DNA is TGTGCCAGCAGCGTAGTGGGGGCTATATCAGAGACCCAGTACTTC. It specifies CASSVVGAISETQYF.